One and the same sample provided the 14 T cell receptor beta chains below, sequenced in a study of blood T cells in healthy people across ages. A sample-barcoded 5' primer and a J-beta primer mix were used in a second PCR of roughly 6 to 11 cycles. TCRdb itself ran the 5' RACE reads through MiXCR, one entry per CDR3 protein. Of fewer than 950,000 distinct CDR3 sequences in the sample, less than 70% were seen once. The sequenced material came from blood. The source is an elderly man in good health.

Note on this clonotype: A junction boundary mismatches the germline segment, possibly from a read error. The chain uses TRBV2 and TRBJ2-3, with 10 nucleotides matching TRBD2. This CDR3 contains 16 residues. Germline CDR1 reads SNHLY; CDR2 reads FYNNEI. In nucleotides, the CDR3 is TGTACCAGCGGACAGGGTCCTAGCGGGAGATTGGGTACGCAGTATTTT. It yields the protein CTSGQGPSGRLGTQYF.

This CDR3 reads CAISESRAPSNEKLFF. The CDR3 coding sequence is TGTGCCATCAGTGAGTCGAGGGCCCCAAGCAATGAAAAACTGTTTTTT. The J gene is TRBJ1-4, the V gene TRBV10-3; D is unclear. The germline CDR1 and CDR2 sequences are ENHRY and SYGVKD. This CDR3 region has 16 residues. The V end was cut by 0 bases, the J end by 5 bases, with 13 bases between.

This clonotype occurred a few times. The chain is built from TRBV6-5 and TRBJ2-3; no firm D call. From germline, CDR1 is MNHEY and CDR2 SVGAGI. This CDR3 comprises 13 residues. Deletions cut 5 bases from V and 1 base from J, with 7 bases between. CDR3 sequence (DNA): TGTGCCAGCAGTCAGCCCGGCACAGATACGCAGTATTTT. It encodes CASSQPGTDTQYF.

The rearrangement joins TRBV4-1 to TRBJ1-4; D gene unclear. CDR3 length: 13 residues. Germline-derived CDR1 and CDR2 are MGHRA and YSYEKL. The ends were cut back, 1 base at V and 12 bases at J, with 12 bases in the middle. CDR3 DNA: TGCGCCAGCAGCCAAGTATATGGGCCCCAACTGTTTTTT. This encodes CASSQVYGPQLFF.

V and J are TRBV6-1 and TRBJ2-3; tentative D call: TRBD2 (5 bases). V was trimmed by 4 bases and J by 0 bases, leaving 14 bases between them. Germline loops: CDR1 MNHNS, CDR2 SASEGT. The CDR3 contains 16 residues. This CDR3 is CASSGPRGFSTDTQYF. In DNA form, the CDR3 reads TGTGCCAGCAGTGGCCCCCGGGGTTTCAGCACAGATACGCAGTATTTT.

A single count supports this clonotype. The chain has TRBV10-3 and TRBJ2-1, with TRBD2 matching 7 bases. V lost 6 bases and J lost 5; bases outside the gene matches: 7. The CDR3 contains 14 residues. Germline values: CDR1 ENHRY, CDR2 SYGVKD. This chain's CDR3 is CAIRAGEPHNEQFF. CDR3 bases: TGTGCCATCAGGGCGGGAGAACCCCACAATGAGCAGTTCTTC.

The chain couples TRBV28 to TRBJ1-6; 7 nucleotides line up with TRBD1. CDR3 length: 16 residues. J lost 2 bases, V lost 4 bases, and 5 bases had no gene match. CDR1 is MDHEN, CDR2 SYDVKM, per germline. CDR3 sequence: CASSSRQGAYNSPLHF. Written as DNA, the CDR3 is TGTGCCAGCAGTTCTCGACAGGGTGCCTATAATTCACCCCTCCACTTT.

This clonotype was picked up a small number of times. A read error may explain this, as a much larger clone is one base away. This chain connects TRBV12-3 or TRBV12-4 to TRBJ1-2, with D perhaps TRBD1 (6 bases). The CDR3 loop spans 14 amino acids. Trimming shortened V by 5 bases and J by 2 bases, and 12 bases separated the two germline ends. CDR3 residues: CASSMGQGNYGYTF. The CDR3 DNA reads TGTGCCAGCAGTATGGGGCAGGGGAACTATGGCTACACCTTC.

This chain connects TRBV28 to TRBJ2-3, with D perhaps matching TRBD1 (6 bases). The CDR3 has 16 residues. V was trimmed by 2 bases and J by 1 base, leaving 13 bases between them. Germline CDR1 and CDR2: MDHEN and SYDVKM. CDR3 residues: CASSLTGPIGTDTQYF. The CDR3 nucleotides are TGTGCCAGCAGTTTAACAGGGCCCATTGGCACAGATACGCAGTATTTT.

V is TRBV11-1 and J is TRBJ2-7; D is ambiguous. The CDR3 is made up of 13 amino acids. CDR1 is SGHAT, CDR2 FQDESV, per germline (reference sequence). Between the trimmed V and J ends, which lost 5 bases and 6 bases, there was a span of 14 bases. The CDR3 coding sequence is TGTGCCAGCAGCGCTCTATTAGTTGGCGAGCAGTACTTC. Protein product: CASSALLVGEQYF.

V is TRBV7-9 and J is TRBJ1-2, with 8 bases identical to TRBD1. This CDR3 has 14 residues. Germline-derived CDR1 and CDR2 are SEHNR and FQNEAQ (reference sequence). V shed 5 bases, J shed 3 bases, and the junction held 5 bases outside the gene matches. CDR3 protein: CASSGQGFHYGYTF. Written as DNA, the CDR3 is TGTGCCAGCAGCGGACAGGGATTTCACTATGGCTACACCTTC.

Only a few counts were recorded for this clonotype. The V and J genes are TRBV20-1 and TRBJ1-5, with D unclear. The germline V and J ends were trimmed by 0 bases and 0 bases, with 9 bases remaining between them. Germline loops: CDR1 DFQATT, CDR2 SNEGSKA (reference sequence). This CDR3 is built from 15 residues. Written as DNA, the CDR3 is TGCAGTGCTAGAGAGCGACGGGATAGCAATCAGCCCCAGCATTTT. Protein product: CSARERRDSNQPQHF.

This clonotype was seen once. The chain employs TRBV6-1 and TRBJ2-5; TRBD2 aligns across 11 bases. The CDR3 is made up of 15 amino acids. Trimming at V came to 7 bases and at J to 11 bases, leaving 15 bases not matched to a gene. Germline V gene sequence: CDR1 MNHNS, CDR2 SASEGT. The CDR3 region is CASIAGGIGHNEQYF. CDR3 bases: TGTGCCAGCATAGCGGGAGGGATCGGCCACAATGAGCAGTACTTC.

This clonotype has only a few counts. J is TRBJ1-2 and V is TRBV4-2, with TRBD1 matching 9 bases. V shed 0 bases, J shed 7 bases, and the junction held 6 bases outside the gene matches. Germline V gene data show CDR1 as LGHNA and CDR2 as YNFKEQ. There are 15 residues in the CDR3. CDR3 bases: TGTGCCAGCAGCCAAGAATTGCGGGACAGGGCTGGCTACACCTTC. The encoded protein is CASSQELRDRAGYTF.